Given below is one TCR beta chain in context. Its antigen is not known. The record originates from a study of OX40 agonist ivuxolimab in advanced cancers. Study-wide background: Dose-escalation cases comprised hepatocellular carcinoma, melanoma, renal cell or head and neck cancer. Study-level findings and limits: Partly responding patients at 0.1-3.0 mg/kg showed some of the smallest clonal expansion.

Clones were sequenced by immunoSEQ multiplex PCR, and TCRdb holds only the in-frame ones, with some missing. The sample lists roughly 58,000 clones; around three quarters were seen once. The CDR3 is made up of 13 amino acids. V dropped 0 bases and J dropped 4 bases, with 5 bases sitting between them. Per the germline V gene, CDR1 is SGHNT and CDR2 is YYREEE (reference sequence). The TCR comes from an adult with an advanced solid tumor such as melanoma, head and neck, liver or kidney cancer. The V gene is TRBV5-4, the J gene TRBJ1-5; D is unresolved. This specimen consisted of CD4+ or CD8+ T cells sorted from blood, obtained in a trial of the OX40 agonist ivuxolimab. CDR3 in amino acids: CASSLASNQPQHF. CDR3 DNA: TGTGCCAGCAGCTTGGCAAGTAATCAGCCCCAGCATTTT. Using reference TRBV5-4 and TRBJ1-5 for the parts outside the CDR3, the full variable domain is ETGVTQSPTHLIKTRGQQVTLRCSSQSGHNTVSWYQQALGQGPQFIFQYYREEENGRGNFPPRFSGLQFPNYSSELNVNALELDDSALYLCASSLASNQPQHFGDGTRLSIL.